The 26 T cell receptor beta chains given below trace back to one sample, sequenced in a study of identifying expanded T cells in peripheral blood. The table came from immunoSEQ multiplex PCR; TCRdb's copy has only in-frame clones and leaves some out. This repertoire shows about 80,000 clones, 84% found once; its top ten account for 15% to 20%. The specimen sequenced was blood. These receptors were taken from a person between 18 and 75 years old in good health.

This chain connects TRBV27 to TRBJ2-3; D ambiguous. V lost 3 bases to trimming and J lost 1 base, with 5 bases between them. The CDR3 covers 13 residues. Germline V gene data show CDR1 as MNHEY and CDR2 as SMNVEV (reference sequence). The CDR3 DNA reads as TGTGCCAGCAGTTTCAGCCGCACAGATACGCAGTATTTT. It yields the protein CASSFSRTDTQYF.

The rearrangement uses TRBV4-3 and TRBJ2-3, with 7 bases fitting TRBD1. The CDR3 is 15 amino acids. From germline, CDR1 is LGHNA and CDR2 YSLEER. V lost 4 bases to trimming and J lost 0 bases; unmatched junction nucleotides: 4. CDR3 sequence reads: CASSPRDRSTDTQYF. CDR3 nucleotide sequence: TGCGCCAGCAGCCCTCGGGACAGAAGCACAGATACGCAGTATTTT.

The chain joins TRBV25-1 to TRBJ2-1; 9 bases match TRBD1. The CDR3 totals 16 residues. Germline V gene data show CDR1 as MGHDK and CDR2 as SYGVNS. The V gene end was trimmed by 5 bases and the J gene end by 6 bases; junction bases not matched to a gene: 11. The DNA of the CDR3 is TGTGCCAGCAGTACCCGGACAGGGGTCGCCTTCAATGAGCAGTTCTTC. This translates into CASSTRTGVAFNEQFF.

The V gene is TRBV9, the J gene TRBJ2-1; 10 bases match TRBD2. The CDR3 contains 16 residues. Germline trimming cut 3 bases from V and 4 bases from J; bases unmatched to any gene: 7. Germline lookup yields CDR1 SGDLS and CDR2 YYNGEE. CDR3 loop: CASSEVAGGGYNEQFF. The CDR3 nucleotides read TGTGCCAGCAGCGAGGTAGCGGGAGGAGGGTACAATGAGCAGTTCTTC.

This clone was recorded once. The chain uses TRBV28 and TRBJ2-1; 13 bases fit TRBD2. The CDR3 spans 19 residues. The V gene's germline CDR1 is MDHEN and CDR2 SYDVKM. Trimming cost V 1 base and J 0 bases; bases outside gene matches: 6. DNA for the CDR3: TGTGCCAGCAGTTTATTTTTCTGGACTAGCGGGGGCTCCTACAATGAGCAGTTCTTC. This encodes CASSLFFWTSGGSYNEQFF.

V usage is TRBV6-1 and J usage is TRBJ2-7; possibly TRBD1 or TRBD2 for D (5 bases each). The CDR3 extends over 13 amino acids. Germline CDR1 is MNHNS and CDR2 is SASEGT. Trimming took 3 bases from V and 4 from J, leaving 10 bases between them. This chain's CDR3 is CASSDRGLYEQYF. CDR3 DNA sequence: TGTGCCAGCAGTGATCGGGGCTTGTACGAGCAGTACTTC.

J is TRBJ2-7 and V is TRBV6-5; either TRBD1 or TRBD2 may fit D (5 bases each). Trimming pared 4 bases from V and 6 bases from J, leaving 13 bases between. Germline CDR1 MNHEY, CDR2 SVGAGI. The CDR3 contains 13 residues. CDR3: CASSFLGEFEQYF. The DNA of the CDR3 is TGTGCCAGCAGTTTTCTGGGGGAATTCGAGCAGTACTTC.

The V call is TRBV6-1, the J call TRBJ2-7; TRBD2 matches 11 bases. The germline CDR1 and CDR2 sequences are MNHNS and SASEGT. Germline trimming cut 5 bases from V and 0 bases from J; bases unmatched to any gene: 3. CDR3 size: 15 residues. CDR3 sequence (DNA): TGTGCCAGCAGTCGAACTAGCGGGAGCTCCTACGAGCAGTACTTC. Residues: CASSRTSGSSYEQYF.

V is TRBV11-3 and J is TRBJ1-4, with TRBD1 as a possible D gene (6 bases). Germline loops: CDR1 SGHNT, CDR2 YENEEA. The CDR3 has 18 amino acids. Trimming cost V 3 bases and J 0 bases, with 17 bases left between them. CDR3 nucleotides: TGTGCCAGCAGCTTTTTTTCAGGGGAGCGGGCAACTAATGAAAAACTGTTTTTT. As protein: CASSFFSGERATNEKLFF.

The J gene is TRBJ2-1, the V gene TRBV15; 12 bases map to TRBD2. The ends lost 5 bases at V and 3 bases at J; junction bases unmatched: 5. Germline assignment: CDR1 LNHNV and CDR2 YYDKDF (reference sequence). The CDR3 runs 16 residues. CDR3 bases: TGTGCCACCAGCCCCCCGACTAGCGGGGGCTACAATGAGCAGTTCTTC. As protein: CATSPPTSGGYNEQFF.

This clone has just one count. DNA for the CDR3: TGTGCCAGCAGTGAACAGGAGAACACTGAAGCTTTCTTT. Amino acid sequence: CASSEQENTEAFF. The chain uses TRBV6-1 and TRBJ1-1; no reliable D call. From germline, CDR1 is MNHNS and CDR2 SASEGT. Trimming removed 2 bases at V and 1 base at J, with 5 bases between. The CDR3 contains 13 residues.

Regarding this clone: The sample holds other DNA sequences that translate to the same CDR3. The rearrangement joins TRBV11-3 to TRBJ2-5; 8 bases are shared with TRBD2. Germline V gene lookup returns CDR1 SGHNT and CDR2 YENEEA. The CDR3 runs to 13 residues. The ends lost 1 base at V and 5 bases at J; junction bases unmatched: 0. In DNA, the CDR3 is TGTGCCAGCAGCTTAGCGGGGGGGGAGACCCAGTACTTC. This codes for CASSLAGGETQYF.

This clone came up once. This chain joins TRBV18 and TRBJ1-2; D remains ambiguous. Germline CDR1 KGHSH, CDR2 LQKENI. The CDR3 extends over 12 amino acids. Trimming cost V 3 bases and J 6 bases, with 8 bases left between them. CDR3 coding DNA: TGTGCCAGCTCACCGGGAGAGAATGGCTACACCTTC. Its translation: CASSPGENGYTF.

The CDR3 DNA reads as TGTGCCAGCAGCCGGACAGTTAATGAAAAACTGTTTTTT. It codes for CASSRTVNEKLFF. The chain uses TRBV14 and TRBJ1-4; TRBD1 is a possible D gene (6 bases). This CDR3 comprises 13 residues. Per germline, CDR1 SGHDN and CDR2 FVKESK. V lost 4 bases, J lost 4 bases, and 7 bases lay in between.

This chain links TRBV29-1 with TRBJ2-2, with TRBD2 matching over 7 bases. Germline V gene data show CDR1 as SQVTM and CDR2 as ANQGSEA. V shed 5 bases, J shed 3 bases, and the junction held 6 bases outside the gene matches. The CDR3 totals 14 residues. Written as DNA, the CDR3 is TGCAGCGTTACTAGCGACCTCGACACCGGGGAGCTGTTTTTT. Translation gives CSVTSDLDTGELFF.

The J gene is TRBJ2-3, the V gene TRBV5-4; D might be TRBD2 (6 bases). V was cut by 4 bases and J by 0 bases, with 9 bases left in between. Germline V CDR1 and CDR2: SGHNT, YYREEE (reference sequence). The CDR3 covers 14 residues. The CDR3 DNA sequence: TGTGCCAGCAGCCCCGGGACTAGCACAGATACGCAGTATTTT. Amino acids: CASSPGTSTDTQYF. Full variable domain (remainder filled in from reference TRBV5-4 and TRBJ2-3): ETGVTQSPTHLIKTRGQQVTLRCSSQSGHNTVSWYQQALGQGPQFIFQYYREEENGRGNFPPRFSGLQFPNYSSELNVNALELDDSALYLCASSPGTSTDTQYFGPGTRLTVL.

The rearrangement links TRBV9 to TRBJ1-4; the D is unclear. Trimming took 0 bases from V and 8 from J, leaving 17 bases between them. CDR1 is SGDLS, CDR2 YYNGEE, per germline. The CDR3 consists of 16 residues. CDR3 residues: CASSVGASPLGEKLFF. CDR3 nucleotide sequence: TGTGCCAGCAGCGTAGGGGCCTCGCCCTTGGGGGAAAAACTGTTTTTT.

This clone showed up just once. The rearrangement uses TRBV5-8 and TRBJ2-5; either TRBD1 or TRBD2 may supply D (5 bases each). CDR1 is SGHTS, CDR2 YDEGEE, per germline. The ends were cut back, 2 bases at V and 9 bases at J, with 8 bases in the middle. The CDR3 runs 11 residues. In nucleotides, the CDR3 is TGTGCCAGCAGCTTAACGGGACCCCAGTACTTC. Protein: CASSLTGPQYF.

V and J are TRBV30 and TRBJ2-2, with D maybe TRBD1 (6 bases). The CDR3 is made up of 15 amino acids. The germline V and J ends were trimmed by 0 bases and 8 bases, with 16 bases remaining between them. Per germline, CDR1 GTSNPN and CDR2 SVGIG (reference sequence). Here the CDR3 DNA reads TGTGCCTGGAGTGTATTGGGACAAAGGCTAGGGGAGCTGTTTTTT. Amino acid sequence: CAWSVLGQRLGELFF.

The V call is TRBV7-3, the J call TRBJ2-1; 10 positions agree with TRBD2. The CDR3 is 14 amino acids. From germline, CDR1 is SGHTA and CDR2 FQGTGA. J lost 11 bases, V lost 2 bases, and 6 bases had no gene match. The CDR3 DNA follows: TGTGCCAGCAGCTTATCTCTAGCGGGAGACCAGCAGTTCTTC. Protein product: CASSLSLAGDQQFF.

The chain is built from TRBV19 and TRBJ2-1; 9 bases line up with TRBD1. With V trimmed by 3 bases and J by 7 bases, 10 bases remained unmatched. Looked up from germline, CDR1 is LNHDA and CDR2 is SQIVND (reference sequence). The CDR3 runs to 16 residues. CDR3 amino acids: CASSIQIGTGYNEQFF. CDR3 DNA sequence: TGTGCCAGTAGTATCCAGATCGGGACAGGGTATAATGAGCAGTTCTTC.

The chain links TRBV28 to TRBJ1-5, with D perhaps matching TRBD1 (6 bases). CDR1 is MDHEN, CDR2 SYDVKM, per germline. Trimming took off 10 bases at V and 2 bases at J, with 9 bases between the two ends. There are 12 residues in the CDR3. CDR3: CATRQGNQPQHF. DNA for the CDR3: TGTGCCACTCGACAGGGCAATCAGCCCCAGCATTTT.

V gene TRBV7-8 combines with J gene TRBJ2-7; D call uncertain. With 3 bases removed from V and 6 bases from J, the gap between germline ends came to 12 bases. Germline CDR1 is SGHVS and CDR2 is FQNEAQ. CDR3 length: 13 amino acids. The CDR3 DNA follows: TGTGCCAGCAGCTTTGGGGTATCAACCGAGCAGTACTTC. Protein sequence: CASSFGVSTEQYF.

The J gene is TRBJ1-1, the V gene TRBV4-3; a weak D match, TRBD1 (6 bases). The CDR3 has 13 amino acids. From germline, CDR1 is LGHNA and CDR2 YSLEER. V was clipped by 6 bases and J by 0 bases, with 8 bases between them. CDR3 DNA sequence: TGCGCCAGCAGGCGGACAGTGAACACTGAAGCTTTCTTT. Encoded protein: CASRRTVNTEAFF.

The chain joins TRBV2 to TRBJ2-7; no clear D. V was clipped by 4 bases and J by 2 bases, with 9 bases between them. Germline assignment: CDR1 SNHLY and CDR2 FYNNEI. The CDR3 covers 13 residues. The CDR3 reads CASSGRTPYEQYF. CDR3 DNA: TGTGCCAGCAGTGGCAGGACCCCCTACGAGCAGTACTTC.

The chain couples TRBV7-6 to TRBJ2-4; no definite D call. V was pared by 1 base and J by 0 bases, with 4 bases between. The CDR3 is 14 amino acids. Looked up from germline, CDR1 is SGHVS and CDR2 is FNYEAQ. The CDR3 loop reads CASSLGGAKNIQYF. CDR3 nucleotides: TGTGCCAGCAGCTTAGGGGGAGCCAAAAACATTCAGTACTTC.